What follows is one TCR beta chain and its context. The antigen is unknown. The data were taken from a study of T cells in localized non-small cell lung cancer. Findings and caveats of the study: Adjacent lung had a median 57 of the 100 largest tumor clones. Multi-region tumor sequencing was not done, so intratumor heterogeneity could not be excluded.

CDR1 MDHEN and CDR2 SYDVKM come from the germline V gene. The CDR3 is 15 amino acids. J lost 5 bases, V lost 2 bases, and 6 bases had no gene match. Here immunoSEQ multiplex PCR was the method, and the copy in TCRdb shows in-frame clones only, minus some. This table has a few thousand clones, 23% appearing once. The clonotype comes from a woman aged 40-75 years with stage I squamous cell lung carcinoma. The chain is built from TRBV28 and TRBJ2-7, with 10 bases aligning to TRBD1. The source material was lung tumor tissue, sampled before any cancer treatment. The CDR3 DNA follows: TGTGCCAGCAGTTTAAGCGGGACAGGGGTGAACGAGCAGTACTTC. As protein: CASSLSGTGVNEQYF.